The 7 T cell receptor beta chains reported below all come from one sample, sequenced in a study of CD8 T cells in ankylosing spondylitis (dated by TCRdb to the late 2010s). The protocol used for the library was 5' RACE. Instrument on record: Illumina HiSeq 2500. The public reads were run again by TCRdb, first through fastp at Q25 and then through MiXCR, and only productive beta chains were kept. Merged by CDR3 protein, the rows form single entries marked with the most common genes and DNA. The sample table holds hundreds of thousands of distinct CDR3 sequences, of which 20% were seen once. Roughly 3.6% of the sample belongs to the ten largest clones. Sequenced material: blood, either unsorted or a sorted T cell fraction (not recorded which). These receptors were collected from a female donor with ankylosing spondylitis or in good health (not recorded which).

In this sample, this clonotype turned up a few times. The rearrangement links TRBV29-1 to TRBJ2-1, with 7 bases fitting TRBD2. The germline V gene has CDR1 SQVTM and CDR2 ANQGSEA. After removal of 3 bases from V and 2 bases from J, the junction contained 7 bases not matched to a gene. The CDR3 covers 15 residues. The DNA for the CDR3 is TGCAGCGTTGAGTGGGACTACCGGGCCTACAATGAGCAGTTCTTC. This encodes CSVEWDYRAYNEQFF.

The rearrangement joins TRBV27 to TRBJ1-6; D is uncertain. The CDR3 is 13 residues long. The germline V gene has CDR1 MNHEY and CDR2 SMNVEV (reference sequence). Trimming left V 6 bases short and J 6 bases short, with 9 bases between. CDR3 bases: TGTGCCAGCAGCGGACGGATTAATTCACCCCTCCACTTT. Translating gives CASSGRINSPLHF.

The J gene is TRBJ2-3, the V gene TRBV5-1; D is possibly TRBD2 (5 bases). This CDR3 spans 14 amino acids. Trimming pared 0 bases from V and 6 bases from J, leaving 11 bases between. Germline V gives CDR1 SGHRS, CDR2 YFSETQ. The CDR3 sequence is CASSLEVAMDTQYF. CDR3 in DNA: TGCGCCAGCAGCTTGGAGGTAGCGATGGATACGCAGTATTTT.

V usage is TRBV6-2 or TRBV6-3 and J usage is TRBJ2-7; D unresolved. CDR3 size: 11 residues. Trimming stripped 0 bases from V and 6 bases from J, with 3 bases between. In germline, CDR1 is MNHEY, CDR2 SVGEGT. DNA of the CDR3: TGTGCCAGCAGTTACTCACTCGAGCAGTACTTC. Translated, it gives CASSYSLEQYF.

This clonotype was recorded a few times. The CDR3 is CASSEGRDLSYEQYF. The CDR3 DNA follows: TGTGCCAGCAGTGAAGGGCGGGATTTATCCTACGAGCAGTACTTC. J is TRBJ2-7 and V is TRBV6-1; a weak D match, TRBD2 (6 bases). With 1 base removed from V and 1 base from J, the gap between germline ends came to 11 bases. This CDR3 spans 15 amino acids. Germline CDR1 and CDR2: MNHNS and SASEGT.

This clonotype occurred a few times. DNA of the CDR3: TGTGCCAGCAGCTTAGTCCCCAGGGGTCGGTTCGGGGAGCTGTTTTTT. This gives the protein CASSLVPRGRFGELFF. The chain has TRBV7-2 and TRBJ2-2; perhaps TRBD1 as D (6 bases). CDR1 is SGHTA, CDR2 FQGNSA, per germline. The CDR3 extends over 16 amino acids. The V end lost 1 base, the J end lost 7 bases, and 16 bases lay between the germline ends. The entire variable domain, with the rest obtained from reference TRBV7-2 and TRBJ2-2, is as follows: GAGVSQSPSNKVTEKGKDVELRCDPISGHTALYWYRQSLGQGLEFLIYFQGNSAPDKSGLPSDRFSAERTGGSVSTLTIQRTQQEDSAVYLCASSLVPRGRFGELFFGEGSRLTVL.

The rearrangement links TRBV2 to TRBJ2-1; 8 bases line up with TRBD2. CDR1 and CDR2 (germline): SNHLY, FYNNEI. The CDR3 sequence is 13 residues long. The V gene end was trimmed by 10 bases and the J gene end by 5 bases; junction bases not matched to a gene: 7. The DNA of the CDR3 is TGTGCCACCCGAGCGGGAGCAAACAATGAGCAGTTCTTC. Translating it yields CATRAGANNEQFF.